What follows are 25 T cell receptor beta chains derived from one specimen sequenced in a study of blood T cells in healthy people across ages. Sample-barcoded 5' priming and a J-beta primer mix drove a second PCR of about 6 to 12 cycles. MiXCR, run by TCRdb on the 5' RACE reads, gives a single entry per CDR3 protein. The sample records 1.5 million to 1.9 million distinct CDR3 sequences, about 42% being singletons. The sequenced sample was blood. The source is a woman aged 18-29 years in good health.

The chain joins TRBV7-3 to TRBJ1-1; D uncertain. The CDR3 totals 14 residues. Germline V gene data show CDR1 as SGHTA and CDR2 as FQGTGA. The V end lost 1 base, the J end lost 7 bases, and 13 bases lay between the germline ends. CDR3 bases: TGTGCCAGCAGCTTAAATACGGGCCAACGTGAAGCTTTCTTT. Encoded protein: CASSLNTGQREAFF.

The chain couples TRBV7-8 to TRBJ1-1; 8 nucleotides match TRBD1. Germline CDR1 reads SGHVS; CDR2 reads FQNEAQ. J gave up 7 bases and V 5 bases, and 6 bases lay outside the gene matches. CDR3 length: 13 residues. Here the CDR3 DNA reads TGTGCCAGCAGCAAGGGGACAGGCTTTGAAGCTTTCTTT. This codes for CASSKGTGFEAFF.

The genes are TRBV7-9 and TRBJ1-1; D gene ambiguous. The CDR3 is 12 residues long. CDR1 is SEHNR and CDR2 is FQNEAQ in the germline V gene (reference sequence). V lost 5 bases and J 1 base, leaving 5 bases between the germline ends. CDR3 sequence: CASSETNTEAFF. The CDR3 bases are TGTGCCAGCAGCGAAACGAACACTGAAGCTTTCTTT.

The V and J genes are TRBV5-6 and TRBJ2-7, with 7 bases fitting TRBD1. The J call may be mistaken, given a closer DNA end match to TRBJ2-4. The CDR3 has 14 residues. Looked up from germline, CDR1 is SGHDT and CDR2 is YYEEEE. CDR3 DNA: TGTGCCAGCAGCTCGACAGGGACACCAAACATTCAGTACTTC. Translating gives CASSSTGTPNIQYF.

DNA for the CDR3: TGTGCCAGCAGCTTGGGGGTTGGCCGTGGCGAGCAGTACTTC. It yields the protein CASSLGVGRGEQYF. The J gene is TRBJ2-7, the V gene TRBV7-9, with D possibly called TRBD1 or TRBD2 (5 bases each). The germline V gene encodes CDR1 SEHNR and CDR2 FQNEAQ (reference sequence). The CDR3 has 14 amino acids. Trimming took off 3 bases at V and 6 bases at J, with 15 bases between the two ends.

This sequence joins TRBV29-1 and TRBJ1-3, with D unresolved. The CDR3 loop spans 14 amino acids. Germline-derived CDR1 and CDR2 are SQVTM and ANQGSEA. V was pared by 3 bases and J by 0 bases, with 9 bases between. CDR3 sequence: CSVEGRNSGNTIYF. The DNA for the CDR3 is TGCAGCGTTGAGGGTCGGAACTCTGGAAACACCATATATTTT.

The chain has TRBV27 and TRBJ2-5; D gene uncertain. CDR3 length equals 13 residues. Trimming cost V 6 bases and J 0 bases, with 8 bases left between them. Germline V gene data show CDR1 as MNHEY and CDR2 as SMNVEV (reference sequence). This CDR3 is CASSLRNQETQYF. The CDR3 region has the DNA TGTGCCAGCAGCTTACGAAACCAAGAGACCCAGTACTTC.

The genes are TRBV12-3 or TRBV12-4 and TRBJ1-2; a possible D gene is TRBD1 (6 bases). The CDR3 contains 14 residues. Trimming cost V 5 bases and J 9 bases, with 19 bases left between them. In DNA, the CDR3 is TGTGCCAGCAGTCCGAAACAGGGTCTCGATAGCTACACCTTC. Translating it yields CASSPKQGLDSYTF.

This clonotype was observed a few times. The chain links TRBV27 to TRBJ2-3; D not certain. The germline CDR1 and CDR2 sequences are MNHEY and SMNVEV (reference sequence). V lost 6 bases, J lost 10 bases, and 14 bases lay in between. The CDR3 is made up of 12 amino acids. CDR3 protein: CASRAPGVAQYF. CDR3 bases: TGTGCCAGCAGAGCGCCCGGCGTGGCGCAGTATTTT.

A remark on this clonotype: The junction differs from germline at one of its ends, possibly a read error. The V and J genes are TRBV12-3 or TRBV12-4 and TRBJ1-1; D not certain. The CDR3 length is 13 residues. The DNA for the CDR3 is TGTGCCAGCAGTTTCCGGAGAAACACTGGAGCTTTCTTT. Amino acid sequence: CASSFRRNTGAFF.

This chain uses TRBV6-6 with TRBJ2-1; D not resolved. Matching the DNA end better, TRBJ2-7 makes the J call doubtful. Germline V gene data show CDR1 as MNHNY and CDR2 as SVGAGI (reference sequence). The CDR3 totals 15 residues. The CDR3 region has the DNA TGTGCCAGCAGTCCCCACCCAAGAGAGTACAATGAGCAGTACTTC. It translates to CASSPHPREYNEQYF.

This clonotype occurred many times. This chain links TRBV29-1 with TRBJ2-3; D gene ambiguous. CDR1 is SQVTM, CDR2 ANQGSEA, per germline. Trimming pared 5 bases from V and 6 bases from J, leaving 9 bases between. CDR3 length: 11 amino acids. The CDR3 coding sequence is TGCAGCGTTCATGGTGGGGATACGCAGTATTTT. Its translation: CSVHGGDTQYF.

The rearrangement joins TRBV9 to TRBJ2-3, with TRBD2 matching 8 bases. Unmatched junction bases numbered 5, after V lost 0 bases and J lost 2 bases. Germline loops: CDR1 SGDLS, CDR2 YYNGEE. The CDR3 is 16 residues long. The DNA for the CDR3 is TGTGCCAGCAGCGTAGTGGTAGCGGGACCCACAGATACGCAGTATTTT. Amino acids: CASSVVVAGPTDTQYF.

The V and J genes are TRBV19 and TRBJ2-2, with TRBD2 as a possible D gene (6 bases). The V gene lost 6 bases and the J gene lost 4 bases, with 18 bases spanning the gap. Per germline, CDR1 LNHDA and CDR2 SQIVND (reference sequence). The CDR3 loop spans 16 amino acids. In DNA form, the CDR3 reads TGTGCCAGTAGGACCGGGGGATCAGGAGGCACCGGGGAGCTGTTTTTT. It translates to CASRTGGSGGTGELFF.

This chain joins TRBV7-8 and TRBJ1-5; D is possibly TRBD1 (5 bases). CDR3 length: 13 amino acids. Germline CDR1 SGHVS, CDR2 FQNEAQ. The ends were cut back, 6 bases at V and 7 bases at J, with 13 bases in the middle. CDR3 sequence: CASSLPGWQPQHF. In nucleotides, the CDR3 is TGTGCCAGCAGTCTCCCAGGGTGGCAGCCCCAGCATTTT. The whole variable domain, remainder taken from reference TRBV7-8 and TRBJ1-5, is GAGVSQSPRYKVAKRGQDVALRCDPISGHVSLFWYQQALGQGPEFLTYFQNEAQLDKSGLPSDRFFAERPEGSVSTLKIQRTQQEDSAVYLCASSLPGWQPQHFGDGTRLSIL.

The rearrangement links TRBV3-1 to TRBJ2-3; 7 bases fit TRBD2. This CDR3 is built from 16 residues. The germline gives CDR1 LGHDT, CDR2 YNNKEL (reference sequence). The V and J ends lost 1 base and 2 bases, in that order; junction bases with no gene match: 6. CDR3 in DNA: TGTGCCAGCAGCCAAGGGGCTAGCGGACACACAGATACGCAGTATTTT. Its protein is CASSQGASGHTDTQYF.

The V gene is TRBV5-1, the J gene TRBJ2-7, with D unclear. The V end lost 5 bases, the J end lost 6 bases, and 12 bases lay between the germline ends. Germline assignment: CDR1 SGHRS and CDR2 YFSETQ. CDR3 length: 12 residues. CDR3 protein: CASSNTRSEQYF. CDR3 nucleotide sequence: TGCGCCAGCAGTAATACCCGAAGCGAGCAGTACTTC.

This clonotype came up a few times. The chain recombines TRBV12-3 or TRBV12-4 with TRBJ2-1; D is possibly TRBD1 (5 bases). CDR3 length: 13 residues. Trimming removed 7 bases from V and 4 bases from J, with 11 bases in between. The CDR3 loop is CASTKQGYNEQFF. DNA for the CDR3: TGTGCCAGCACTAAGCAGGGTTACAATGAGCAGTTCTTC.

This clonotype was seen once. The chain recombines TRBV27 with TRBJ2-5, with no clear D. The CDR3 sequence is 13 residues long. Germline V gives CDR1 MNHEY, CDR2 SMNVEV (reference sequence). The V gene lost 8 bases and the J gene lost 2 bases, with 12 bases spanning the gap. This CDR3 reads CASRPGNQETQYF. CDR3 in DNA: TGTGCCAGCCGGCCGGGTAATCAAGAGACCCAGTACTTC.

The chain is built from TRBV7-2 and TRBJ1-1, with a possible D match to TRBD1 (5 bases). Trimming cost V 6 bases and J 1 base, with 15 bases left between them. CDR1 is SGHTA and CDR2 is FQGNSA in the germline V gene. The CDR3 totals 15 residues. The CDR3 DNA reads TGTGCCAGCAGACGAGGCGGGGGGGAGAACACTGAAGCTTTCTTT. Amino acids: CASRRGGGENTEAFF.

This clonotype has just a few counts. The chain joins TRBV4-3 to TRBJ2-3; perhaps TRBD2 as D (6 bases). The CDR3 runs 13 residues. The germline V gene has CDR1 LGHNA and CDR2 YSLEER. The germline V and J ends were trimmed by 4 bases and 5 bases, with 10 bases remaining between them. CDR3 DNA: TGCGCCAGCAGCCGTGGGAGGAGAGATACGCAGTATTTT. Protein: CASSRGRRDTQYF.

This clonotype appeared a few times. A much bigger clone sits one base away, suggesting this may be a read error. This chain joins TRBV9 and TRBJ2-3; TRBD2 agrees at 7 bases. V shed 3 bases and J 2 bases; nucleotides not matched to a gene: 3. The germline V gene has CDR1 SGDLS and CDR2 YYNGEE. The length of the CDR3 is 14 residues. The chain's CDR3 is CASSDRDYTDTQYF. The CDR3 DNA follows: TGTGCCAGCAGCGACCGGGACTACACAGATACGCAGTATTTT.

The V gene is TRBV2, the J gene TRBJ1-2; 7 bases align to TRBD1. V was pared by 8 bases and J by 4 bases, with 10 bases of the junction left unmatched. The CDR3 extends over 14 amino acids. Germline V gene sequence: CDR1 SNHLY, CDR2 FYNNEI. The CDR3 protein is CASPGSRGSYGYTF. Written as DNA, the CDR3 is TGTGCCAGCCCAGGGAGCAGGGGGTCCTATGGCTACACCTTC.

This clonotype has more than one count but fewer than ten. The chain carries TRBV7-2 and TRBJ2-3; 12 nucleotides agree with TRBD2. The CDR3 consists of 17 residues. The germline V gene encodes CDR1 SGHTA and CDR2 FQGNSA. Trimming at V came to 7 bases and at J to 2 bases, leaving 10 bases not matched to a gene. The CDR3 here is CASNIALAGGLTDTQYF. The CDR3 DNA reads TGTGCCAGCAACATCGCTCTAGCGGGGGGGCTCACAGATACGCAGTATTTT.

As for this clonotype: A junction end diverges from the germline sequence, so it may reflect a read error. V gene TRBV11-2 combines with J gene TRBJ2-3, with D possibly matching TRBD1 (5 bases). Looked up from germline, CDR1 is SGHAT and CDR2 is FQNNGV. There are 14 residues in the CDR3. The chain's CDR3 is CVSSLGSGTDTQYF. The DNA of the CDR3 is TGTGTCAGCAGCTTAGGGTCAGGGACAGATACGCAGTATTTT. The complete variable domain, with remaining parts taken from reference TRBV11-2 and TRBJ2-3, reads EAGVAQSPRYKIIEKRQSVAFWCNPISGHATLYWYQQILGQGPKLLIQFQNNGVVDDSQLPKDRFSAERLKGVDSTLKIQPAKLEDSAVYLCVSSLGSGTDTQYFGPGTRLTVL.